This TCR beta chain was obtained from a study of T cell clonotyping in hematopoietic cell transplantation. Time point noted: recipient sample about 28 days before transplant, after cytoreduction. The protocol was immunoSEQ multiplex PCR, while the TCRdb copy is restricted to in-frame clones and leaves out a portion. The data contain roughly 29,000 clones, under 85% of them singletons. The CDR3 has 13 residues. J lost 5 bases, V lost 4 bases, and 5 bases had no gene match. The germline V gene has CDR1 SQVTM and CDR2 ANQGSEA. The clonotype originates from a man aged 45 to 65 with myelodysplastic syndrome. Some clones in this sample may be carry-over from other donors' samples. V is TRBV29-1 and J is TRBJ1-5; 7 nucleotides line up with TRBD1. The source material was peripheral blood mononuclear cells, sampled before stem cell transplant. The CDR3 region is CSVGGRGDQPQHF. Written as DNA, the CDR3 is TGCAGCGTTGGGGGCAGGGGGGATCAGCCCCAGCATTTT.